This T cell receptor (beta chain) was found in a study of technical replicates of blood from a few donors. Libraries were prepared by immunoSEQ multiplex PCR; TCRdb keeps only in-frame clonotypes and omits some of them. There are around 72,000 clones in the sample; under 99% occur only once, and 0.2% to 0.25% lies in the top ten. This clone has just one count. The material sequenced was T cells isolated from PBMCs. The clonotype was recovered from a human donor in good health.

DNA for the CDR3: TGTGCCATCAGCCTAGGGGGATCGGGCGGCTACACCTTC. Translated, it gives CAISLGGSGGYTF. The chain is built from TRBV10-3 and TRBJ1-2, with D possibly matching TRBD1 (6 bases). The germline V gene encodes CDR1 ENHRY and CDR2 SYGVKD. V was cut by 6 bases and J by 8 bases, with 16 bases left in between. This CDR3 is 13 amino acids long.